The clone carrying this TCR beta chain was detected a few times. As yet, its antigen is unknown. The data are from a study of cytomegalovirus exposure and HLA in healthy donors. Study summary: Earlier work reported 100 million or so unique TCR beta sequences from about 179 million T cells. Study results and caveats: The authors assumed roughly uniform sequencing depth across donors for presence/absence analyses. Later analysis identified a missense DCLRE1C variant that was linked to TCR beta V- and J-gene trimming.

The CDR3 consists of 17 residues. Looked up from germline, CDR1 is MDHEN and CDR2 is SYDVKM. Primers: 60 Vbeta forward and 13 Jbeta reverse. Produced via immunoSEQ multiplex PCR; TCRdb's table is partial and in-frame only. The table lists about 94,000 clones, around three fifths of them singletons. Material: PBMCs. This receptor was identified in a man aged 25 to 45 in good health and CMV-seronegative. The chain uses TRBV28 and TRBJ2-5, with TRBD2 matching over 8 bases. The DNA end is a closer match to TRBJ2-7, so the J assignment may be wrong. CDR3: CASSLRGAGTRAYEQYF. The CDR3 DNA follows: TGTGCCAGCAGTTTGAGAGGGGCCGGGACTAGGGCCTACGAGCAGTACTTC.